A selection of T cell receptor beta chains follows, all from one sample in a study of identical twins. TCRdb reprocessed the 5' RACE reads with MiXCR, giving one entry per CDR3 protein. The sample has around 690,000 distinct CDR3 sequences; approximately 22% are singletons. Separately, the same data were catalogued under a study of T cells expressing NK-cell markers.

Specimen: PBMCs. The source of these receptors is a woman aged 18-29 years in good health. The conserved cysteine and the conserved F or W are not part of the CDR3 here.

v_gene: TRBV7-3
j_gene: TRBJ2-3
CDR3aa: ASSLRTIGGDTQY

v_gene: TRBV7-2
j_gene: TRBJ1-5
CDR3aa: ASRFTQGTVQPQH

v_gene: TRBV7-9
j_gene: TRBJ2-3
CDR3aa: ASSEGTDLITDTQY

v_gene: TRBV12-3/TRBV12-4
j_gene: TRBJ1-2
CDR3aa: ASSYSEGYT

v_gene: TRBV20-1
j_gene: TRBJ1-2
CDR3aa: SATPTDGYT

v_gene: TRBV20-1
j_gene: TRBJ2-7
CDR3aa: SAIDRFTTYEQY

v_gene: TRBV7-2
j_gene: TRBJ1-5
CDR3aa: ASSSTGTGVPQPQH

v_gene: TRBV28
j_gene: TRBJ2-1
CDR3aa: ASSSTSGTSDDEQF

v_gene: TRBV6-5
j_gene: TRBJ2-7
CDR3aa: ASSYWGGASYEQY

v_gene: TRBV20-1
j_gene: TRBJ2-3
CDR3aa: SAPRRGGSTDTQY

v_gene: TRBV10-3
j_gene: TRBJ2-7
CDR3aa: AAAPRTDYEQY

v_gene: TRBV12-3/TRBV12-4
j_gene: TRBJ1-1
CDR3aa: ASSLAARNTEAF

v_gene: TRBV7-2
j_gene: TRBJ2-1
CDR3aa: ASSYLPGVLHNEQF

v_gene: TRBV6-5
j_gene: TRBJ1-1
CDR3aa: ASSSPTGTEAF

v_gene: TRBV7-2
j_gene: TRBJ2-1
CDR3aa: ASSLKLADHHEQF

v_gene: TRBV20-1
j_gene: TRBJ2-7
CDR3aa: SATGTGTAYEQY

v_gene: TRBV4-3
j_gene: TRBJ1-6
CDR3aa: ASSQGRYNSPLH

v_gene: TRBV5-1
j_gene: TRBJ2-7
CDR3aa: ASSLATSGSPYEQY

v_gene: TRBV7-9
j_gene: TRBJ1-6
CDR3aa: ASSRQGFNSPLH

v_gene: TRBV20-1
j_gene: TRBJ1-2
CDR3aa: SATRVVRDYGYT

v_gene: TRBV9
j_gene: TRBJ2-3
CDR3aa: ASSVEALSTDTQY

v_gene: TRBV18
j_gene: TRBJ2-7
CDR3aa: ASSPPGLGNEQY

v_gene: TRBV29-1
j_gene: TRBJ2-5
CDR3aa: SVEERDRRETQY

v_gene: TRBV14
j_gene: TRBJ2-3
CDR3aa: ASSQGARGITQY

v_gene: TRBV18
j_gene: TRBJ2-1
CDR3aa: ASSDRDAAYNEQF

v_gene: TRBV12-3/TRBV12-4
j_gene: TRBJ2-5
CDR3aa: ASSRTQAQY

v_gene: TRBV14
j_gene: TRBJ2-3
CDR3aa: ASSDDIGSTDTQY

v_gene: TRBV20-1
j_gene: TRBJ2-7
CDR3aa: SASSGTGSYEQY

v_gene: TRBV5-1
j_gene: TRBJ2-5
CDR3aa: ASSLDGTAGETQY

v_gene: TRBV3-1
j_gene: TRBJ2-1
CDR3aa: ASSQEVRRGEQF

v_gene: TRBV7-2
j_gene: TRBJ1-5
CDR3aa: ASSLVAVNQPQH

v_gene: TRBV12-3/TRBV12-4
j_gene: TRBJ2-3
CDR3aa: ASTFTSTDTQY

v_gene: TRBV12-2
j_gene: TRBJ1-1
CDR3aa: ASRSWTGGNTEAF

v_gene: TRBV7-3
j_gene: TRBJ2-1
CDR3aa: ASSFGARSEQF

v_gene: TRBV7-9
j_gene: TRBJ2-3
CDR3aa: ASSTGTRGTDTQY

v_gene: TRBV5-1
j_gene: TRBJ2-3
CDR3aa: ASSRGQTDTQY

v_gene: TRBV4-3
j_gene: TRBJ2-1
CDR3aa: ASSQVFGLLHNEQF

v_gene: TRBV20-1
j_gene: TRBJ2-1
CDR3aa: SAPPTGGRFDEQF

v_gene: TRBV20-1
j_gene: TRBJ1-2
CDR3aa: SAVDSRNYGYT

v_gene: TRBV30
j_gene: TRBJ1-3
CDR3aa: AWRAQGDGNTIY

v_gene: TRBV7-9
j_gene: TRBJ2-5
CDR3aa: ASGTIRDPLGETQY

v_gene: TRBV10-3
j_gene: TRBJ2-7
CDR3aa: AIRDGTSYEQY

v_gene: TRBV20-1
j_gene: TRBJ1-2
CDR3aa: SASGRANGYT

v_gene: TRBV7-6
j_gene: TRBJ2-3
CDR3aa: ASSFGASTQY

v_gene: TRBV20-1
j_gene: TRBJ2-1
CDR3aa: SARAVGVSGYNEQF

v_gene: TRBV10-3
j_gene: TRBJ2-3
CDR3aa: ATGGTSGRGSTDTQY

v_gene: TRBV7-2
j_gene: TRBJ2-7
CDR3aa: ASTRGGGFNEQY

v_gene: TRBV6-5
j_gene: TRBJ1-2
CDR3aa: ASSYGIANYGYT

v_gene: TRBV20-1
j_gene: TRBJ1-1
CDR3aa: SASPQHEAF

v_gene: TRBV20-1
j_gene: TRBJ2-7
CDR3aa: SAPNPRGSYEQY

v_gene: TRBV12-3/TRBV12-4
j_gene: TRBJ2-3
CDR3aa: ASSLNSGGRTDTQY

v_gene: TRBV20-1
j_gene: TRBJ2-3
CDR3aa: SATISTDTQY

v_gene: TRBV5-1
j_gene: TRBJ2-7
CDR3aa: ASTLFTGTYEQY

v_gene: TRBV27
j_gene: TRBJ2-3
CDR3aa: ASSLTPGAPPSTDTQY

v_gene: TRBV3-1
j_gene: TRBJ2-5
CDR3aa: ASSQTGFGETQY